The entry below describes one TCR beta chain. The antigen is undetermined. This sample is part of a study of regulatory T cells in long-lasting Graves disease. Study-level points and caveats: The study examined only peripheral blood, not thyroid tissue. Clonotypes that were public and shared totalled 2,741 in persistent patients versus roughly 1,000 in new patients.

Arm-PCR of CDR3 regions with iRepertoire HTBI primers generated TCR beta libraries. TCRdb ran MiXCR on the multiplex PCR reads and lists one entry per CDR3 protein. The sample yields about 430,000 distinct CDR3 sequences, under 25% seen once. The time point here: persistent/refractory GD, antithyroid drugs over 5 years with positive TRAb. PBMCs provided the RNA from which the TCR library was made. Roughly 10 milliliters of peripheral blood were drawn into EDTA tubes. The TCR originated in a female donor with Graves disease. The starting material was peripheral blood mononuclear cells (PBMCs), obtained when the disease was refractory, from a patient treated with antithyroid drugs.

The DNA for the CDR3 is TGTGCCAGTCACCGCGGAGATACGCAGTATTTT. Translated: CASHRGDTQYF. V is TRBV6-2 or TRBV6-3 and J is TRBJ2-3, with D hard to call. Germline V gives CDR1 MNHEY, CDR2 SVGEGT. Trimming shortened V by 9 bases and J by 5 bases, and 9 bases separated the two germline ends. The CDR3 is 11 residues long.